The T cell receptor beta chain described here comes from a study of shared T cell receptors in the human thymus. TCRdb's copy holds only in-frame clones and misses some; the assay was immunoSEQ multiplex PCR. The data show 500,000 to 850,000 clones, with 80% to 90% seen just once and more than 0.009% held by the top ten. Looked up from germline, CDR1 is SNHLY and CDR2 is FYNNEI. This CDR3 region has 14 residues. Trimming took 6 bases from V and 2 from J; bases not matched to a gene: 4. These same data were also listed under a study on human thymus T cells. That source reports: The thymus was resected at corrective cardiac surgery. The related literature has documented a marked overlap of thymic repertoires among unrelated individuals.

The specimen sequenced was thymocytes. This sequence was found in a boy in the first two years of life with a congenital heart defect. V usage is TRBV2 and J usage is TRBJ2-4; 7 nucleotides line up with TRBD1. CDR3 coding DNA: TGTGCCAGCAGCCCGACAGGGACCAAAAACATTCAGTACTTC. Amino acid sequence: CASSPTGTKNIQYF.